The next 3 T cell receptor beta chains were all read from a single sample in a study of T cells in Graves' hyperthyroidism and ophthalmopathy (dated by TCRdb to 2018 to 2020). The library was made by multiplex PCR. Sequenced on an Illumina HiSeq 2000. The TCR beta CDR3 regions were amplified from the RNA transcripts. A first-round RT-PCR of the TCR CDR3 used the HTBI primer set with the Qiagen OneStep RT-PCR kit. TCRdb reprocessed the public reads (quality trimming at Q25 with fastp, clone calling with MiXCR) and kept in-frame beta chains. Rows are unified per CDR3 protein, each entry keeping the most common DNA and genes. This sample holds about 320,000 distinct CDR3 sequences; roughly 15% were observed only once. The ten largest clones represent around 34% of the sample. Sequenced: blood. The receptors were sampled from a man aged 25 to 40 with Graves' hyperthyroidism.

The V call is TRBV28, the J call TRBJ2-7; tentatively, D is TRBD2 (5 bases). The CDR3 contains 15 residues. V was shortened by 2 bases and J by 6 bases, with 17 bases between the two germline ends. CDR1 MDHEN and CDR2 SYDVKM come from the germline V gene. For the CDR3, the DNA is TGTGCCAGCAGTTTAGCCGCCCCTGGCCGGGGCGAGCAGTACTTC. Encoded protein: CASSLAAPGRGEQYF.

This clonotype was recorded at least ten times. The chain uses TRBV7-2 and TRBJ2-1; D is unresolved. CDR3 length equals 14 residues. V gave up 5 bases and J gave up 6 bases, with 14 bases separating them. Germline CDR1 SGHTA, CDR2 FQGNSA. The CDR3: CASSPRQVSNEQFF. CDR3 in DNA: TGTGCCAGCAGCCCCCGTCAGGTCTCCAATGAGCAGTTCTTC.

The chain joins TRBV20-1 to TRBJ1-1; D is unresolved. Trimming shortened V by 6 bases and J by 0 bases, and 8 bases separated the two germline ends. Germline loops: CDR1 DFQATT, CDR2 SNEGSKA (reference sequence). The CDR3 runs 12 residues. CDR3 DNA: TGCAGTGCAAAAAAGATGAACACTGAAGCTTTCTTT. Translating gives CSAKKMNTEAFF.